The clone carrying this T cell receptor beta chain was counted many times. This entry belongs to a study of T-cell reconstitution after alpha-beta-depleted transplantation in children. The CDR3 consists of 12 residues. Trimming pared 7 bases from V and 9 bases from J, leaving 15 bases between. CDR1 is SQVTM and CDR2 is ANQGSEA in the germline V gene. Unique molecular identifiers tagged the TCRbeta library. Via MiXCR, TCRdb re-called the PCR reads, giving one row per CDR3 protein. The repertoire holds 240,000 or so distinct CDR3 sequences, with 12% as singletons. This TCR derives from a human donor who donated a stem cell graft to a child with acute lymphoblastic leukemia. The chain combines TRBV29-1 with TRBJ2-2, with no clear D. The sequencing here drew on PBMCs from the stem cell graft donor, taken from the stem cell graft. CDR3 in DNA: TGCAGCGCAGTAGGACCGGCCCGGGAGCTGTTTTTT. Amino acids: CSAVGPARELFF.